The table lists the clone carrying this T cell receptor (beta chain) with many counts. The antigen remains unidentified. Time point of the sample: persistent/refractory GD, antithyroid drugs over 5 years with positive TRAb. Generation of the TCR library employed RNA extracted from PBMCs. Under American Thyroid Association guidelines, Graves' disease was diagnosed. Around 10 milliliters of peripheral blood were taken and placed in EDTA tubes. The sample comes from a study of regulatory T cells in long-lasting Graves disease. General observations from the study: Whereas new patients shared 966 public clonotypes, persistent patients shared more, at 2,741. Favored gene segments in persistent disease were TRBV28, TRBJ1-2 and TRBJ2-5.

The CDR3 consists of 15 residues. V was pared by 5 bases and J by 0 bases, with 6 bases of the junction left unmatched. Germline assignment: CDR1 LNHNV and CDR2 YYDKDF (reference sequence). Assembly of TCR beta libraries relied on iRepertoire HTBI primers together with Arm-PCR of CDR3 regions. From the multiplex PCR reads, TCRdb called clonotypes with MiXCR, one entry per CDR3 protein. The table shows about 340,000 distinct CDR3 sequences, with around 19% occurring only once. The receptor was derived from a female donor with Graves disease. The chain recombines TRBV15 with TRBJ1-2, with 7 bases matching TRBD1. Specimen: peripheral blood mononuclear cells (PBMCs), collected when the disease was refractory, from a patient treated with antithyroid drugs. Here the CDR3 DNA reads TGTGCCACCAGCGCCTGGACAGGTTCTAACTATGGCTACACCTTC. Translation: CATSAWTGSNYGYTF.